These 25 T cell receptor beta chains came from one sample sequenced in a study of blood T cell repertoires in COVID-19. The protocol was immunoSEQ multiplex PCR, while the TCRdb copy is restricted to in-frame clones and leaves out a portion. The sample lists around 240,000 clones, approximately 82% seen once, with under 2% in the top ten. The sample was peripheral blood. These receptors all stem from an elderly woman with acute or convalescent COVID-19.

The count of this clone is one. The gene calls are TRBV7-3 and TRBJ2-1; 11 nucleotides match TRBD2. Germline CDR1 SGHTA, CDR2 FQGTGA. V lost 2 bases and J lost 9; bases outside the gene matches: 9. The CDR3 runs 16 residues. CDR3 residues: CASSLRVAGGPREQFF. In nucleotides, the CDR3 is TGTGCCAGCAGCTTACGAGTAGCGGGGGGGCCCCGTGAGCAGTTCTTC.

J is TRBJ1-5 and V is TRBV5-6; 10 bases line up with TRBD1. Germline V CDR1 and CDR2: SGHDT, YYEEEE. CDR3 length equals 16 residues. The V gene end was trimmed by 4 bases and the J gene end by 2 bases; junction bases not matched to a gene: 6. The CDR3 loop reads CASSQTTGGRNQPQHF. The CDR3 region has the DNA TGTGCCAGCAGCCAAACGACAGGGGGCCGCAATCAGCCCCAGCATTTT.

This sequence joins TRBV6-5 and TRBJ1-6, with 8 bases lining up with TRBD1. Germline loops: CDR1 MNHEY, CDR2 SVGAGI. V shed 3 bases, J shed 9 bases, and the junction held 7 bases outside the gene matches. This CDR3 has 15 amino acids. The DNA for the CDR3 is TGTGCCAGCAGTTATTCCCAGGGGGCCGGTTCACCCCTCCACTTT. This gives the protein CASSYSQGAGSPLHF.

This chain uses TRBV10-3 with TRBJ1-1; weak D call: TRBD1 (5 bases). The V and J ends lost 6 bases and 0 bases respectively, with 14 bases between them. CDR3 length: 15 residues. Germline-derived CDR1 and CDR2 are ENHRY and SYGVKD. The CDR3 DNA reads TGTGCCATCAGGGGGGGAAGCGGGCTGAACACTGAAGCTTTCTTT. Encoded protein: CAIRGGSGLNTEAFF.

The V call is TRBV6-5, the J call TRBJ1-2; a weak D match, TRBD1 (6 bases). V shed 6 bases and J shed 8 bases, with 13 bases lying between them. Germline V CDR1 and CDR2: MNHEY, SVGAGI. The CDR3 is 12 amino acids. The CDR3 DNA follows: TGTGCCAGCAGCCTAACAGGGTTAGGCTACACCTTC. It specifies CASSLTGLGYTF.

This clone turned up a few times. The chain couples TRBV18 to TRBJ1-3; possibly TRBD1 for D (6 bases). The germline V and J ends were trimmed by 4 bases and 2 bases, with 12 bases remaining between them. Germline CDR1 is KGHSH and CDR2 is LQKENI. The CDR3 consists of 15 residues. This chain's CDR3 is CASSRPGTTGNTIYF. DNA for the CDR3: TGTGCCAGCTCACGCCCAGGGACAACTGGAAACACCATATATTTT.

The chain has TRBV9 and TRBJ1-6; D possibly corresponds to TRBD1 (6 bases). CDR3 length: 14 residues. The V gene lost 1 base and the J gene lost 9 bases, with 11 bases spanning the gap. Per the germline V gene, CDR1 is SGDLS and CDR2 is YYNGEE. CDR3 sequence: CASSVLDRGSPLHF. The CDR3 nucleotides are TGTGCCAGCAGCGTATTGGACAGAGGTTCACCCCTCCACTTT. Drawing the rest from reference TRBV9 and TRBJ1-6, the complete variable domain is DSGVTQTPKHLITATGQRVTLRCSPRSGDLSVYWYQQSLDQGLQFLIQYYNGEERAKGNILERFSAQQFPDLHSELNLSSLELGDSALYFCASSVLDRGSPLHFGNGTRLTVT.

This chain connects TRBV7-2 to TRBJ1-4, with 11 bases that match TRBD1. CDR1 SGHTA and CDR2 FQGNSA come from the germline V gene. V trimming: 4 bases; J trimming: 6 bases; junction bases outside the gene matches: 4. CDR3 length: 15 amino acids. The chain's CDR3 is CASSWTGGADEKLFF. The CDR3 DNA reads TGTGCCAGCAGCTGGACAGGGGGCGCCGATGAAAAACTGTTTTTT.

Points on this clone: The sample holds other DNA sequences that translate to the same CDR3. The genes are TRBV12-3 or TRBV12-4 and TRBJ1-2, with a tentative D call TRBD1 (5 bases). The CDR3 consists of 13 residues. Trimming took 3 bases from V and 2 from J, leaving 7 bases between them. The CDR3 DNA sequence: TGTGCCAGCAGTTTGCAGGGCAACTATGGCTACACCTTC. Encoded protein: CASSLQGNYGYTF.

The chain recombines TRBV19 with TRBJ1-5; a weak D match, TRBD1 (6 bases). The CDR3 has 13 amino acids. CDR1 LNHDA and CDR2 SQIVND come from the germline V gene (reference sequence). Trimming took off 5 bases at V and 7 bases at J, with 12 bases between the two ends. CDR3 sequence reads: CASSSRTGQPQHF. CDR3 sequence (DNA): TGTGCCAGTAGTTCCCGTACAGGGCAGCCCCAGCATTTT.

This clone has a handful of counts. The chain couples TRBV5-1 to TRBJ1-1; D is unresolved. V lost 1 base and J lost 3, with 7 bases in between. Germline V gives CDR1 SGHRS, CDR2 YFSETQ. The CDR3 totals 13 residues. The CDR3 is CASSLTTDTEAFF. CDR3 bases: TGCGCCAGCAGCTTGACCACAGACACTGAAGCTTTCTTT.

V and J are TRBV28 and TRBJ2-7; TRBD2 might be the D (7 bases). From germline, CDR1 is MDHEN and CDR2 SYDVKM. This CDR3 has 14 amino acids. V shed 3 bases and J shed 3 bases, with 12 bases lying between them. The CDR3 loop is CASSLGGPIYEQYF. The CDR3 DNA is TGTGCCAGCAGTTTGGGGGGGCCTATCTACGAGCAGTACTTC.

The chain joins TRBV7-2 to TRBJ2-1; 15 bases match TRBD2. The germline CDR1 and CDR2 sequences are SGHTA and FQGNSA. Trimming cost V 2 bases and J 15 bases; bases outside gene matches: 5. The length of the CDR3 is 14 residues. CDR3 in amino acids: CASSLRTSGGATFF. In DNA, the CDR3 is TGTGCCAGCAGCTTAAGGACTAGCGGGGGGGCTACGTTCTTC.

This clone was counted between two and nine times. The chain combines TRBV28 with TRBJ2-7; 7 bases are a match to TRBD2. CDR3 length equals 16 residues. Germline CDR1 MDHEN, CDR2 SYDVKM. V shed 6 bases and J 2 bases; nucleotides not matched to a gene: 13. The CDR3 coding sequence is TGTGCCAGCAGCCCCTCTTTGGGGAGGGCGGCCTACGAGCAGTACTTC. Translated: CASSPSLGRAAYEQYF. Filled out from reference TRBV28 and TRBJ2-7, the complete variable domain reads DVKVTQSSRYLVKRTGEKVFLECVQDMDHENMFWYRQDPGLGLRLIYFSYDVKMKEKGDIPEGYSVSREKKERFSLILESASTNQTSMYLCASSPSLGRAAYEQYFGPGTRLTVT.

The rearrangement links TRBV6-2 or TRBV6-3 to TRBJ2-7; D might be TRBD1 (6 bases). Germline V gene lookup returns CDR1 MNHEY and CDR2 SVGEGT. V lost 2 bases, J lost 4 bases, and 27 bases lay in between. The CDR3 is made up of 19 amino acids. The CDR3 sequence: CASSYRSGQGSREPYEQYF. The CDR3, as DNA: TGTGCCAGCAGTTACCGTTCGGGGCAGGGGTCTCGAGAACCTTACGAGCAGTACTTC.

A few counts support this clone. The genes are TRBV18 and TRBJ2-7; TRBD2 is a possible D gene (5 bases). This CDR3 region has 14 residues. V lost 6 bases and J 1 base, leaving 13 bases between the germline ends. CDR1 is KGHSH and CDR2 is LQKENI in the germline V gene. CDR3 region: CASSPGRRSYEQYF. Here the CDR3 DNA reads TGTGCCAGCTCCCCCGGACGGAGGTCCTACGAGCAGTACTTC. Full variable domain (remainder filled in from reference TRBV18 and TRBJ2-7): NAGVMQNPRHLVRRRGQEARLRCSPMKGHSHVYWYRQLPEEGLKFMVYLQKENIIDESGMPKERFSAEFPKEGPSILRIQQVVRGDSAAYFCASSPGRRSYEQYFGPGTRLTVT.

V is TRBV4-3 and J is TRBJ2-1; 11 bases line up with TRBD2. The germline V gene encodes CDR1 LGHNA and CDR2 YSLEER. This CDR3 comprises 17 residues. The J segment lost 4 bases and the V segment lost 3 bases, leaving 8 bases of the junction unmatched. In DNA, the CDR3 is TGCGCCAGCAGCCATCCCGGTACTAGCGGGGGTTACAATGAGCAGTTCTTC. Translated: CASSHPGTSGGYNEQFF.

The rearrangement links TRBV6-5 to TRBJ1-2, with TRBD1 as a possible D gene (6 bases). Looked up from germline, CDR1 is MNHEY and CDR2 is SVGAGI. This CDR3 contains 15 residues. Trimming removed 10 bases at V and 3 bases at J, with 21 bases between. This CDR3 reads CATWSPRGAYYGYTF. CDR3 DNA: TGTGCCACCTGGTCGCCCAGGGGCGCGTACTATGGCTACACCTTC.

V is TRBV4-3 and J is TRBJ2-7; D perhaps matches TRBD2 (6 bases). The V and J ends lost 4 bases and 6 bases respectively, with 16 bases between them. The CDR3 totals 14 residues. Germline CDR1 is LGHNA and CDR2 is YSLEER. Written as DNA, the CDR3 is TGCGCCAGCAGCCTACAGGCGGGGTTGGGCGAGCAGTACTTC. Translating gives CASSLQAGLGEQYF.

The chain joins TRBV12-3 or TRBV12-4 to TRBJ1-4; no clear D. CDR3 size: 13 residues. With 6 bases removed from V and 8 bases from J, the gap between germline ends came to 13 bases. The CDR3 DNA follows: TGTGCCAGCAGGCGATCGGGTCCCGAAAAACTGTTTTTT. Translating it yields CASRRSGPEKLFF.

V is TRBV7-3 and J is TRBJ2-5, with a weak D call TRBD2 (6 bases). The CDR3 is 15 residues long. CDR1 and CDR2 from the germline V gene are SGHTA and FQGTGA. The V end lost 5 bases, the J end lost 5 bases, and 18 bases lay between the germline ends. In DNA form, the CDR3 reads TGTGCCAGCAGCCCAGGAGGGTCGAGGGGTGAGACCCAGTACTTC. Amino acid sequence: CASSPGGSRGETQYF.

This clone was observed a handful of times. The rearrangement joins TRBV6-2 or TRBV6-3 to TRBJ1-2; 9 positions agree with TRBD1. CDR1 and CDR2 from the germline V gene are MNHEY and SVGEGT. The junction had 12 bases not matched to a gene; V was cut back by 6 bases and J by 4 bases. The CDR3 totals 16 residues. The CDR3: CASSLTGGASGYGYTF. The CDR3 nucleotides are TGTGCCAGCAGCCTGACAGGGGGAGCTTCGGGCTATGGCTACACCTTC.

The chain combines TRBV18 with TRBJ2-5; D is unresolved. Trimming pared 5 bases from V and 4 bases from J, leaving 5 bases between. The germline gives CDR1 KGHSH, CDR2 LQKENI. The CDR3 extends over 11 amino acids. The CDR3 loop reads CASSSRETQYF. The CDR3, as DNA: TGTGCCAGCTCATCCCGAGAGACCCAGTACTTC.

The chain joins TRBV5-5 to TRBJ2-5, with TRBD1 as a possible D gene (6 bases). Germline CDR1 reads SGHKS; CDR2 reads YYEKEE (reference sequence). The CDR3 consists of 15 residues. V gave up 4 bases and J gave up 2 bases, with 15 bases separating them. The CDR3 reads CASSPRWDIQETQYF. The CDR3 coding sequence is TGTGCCAGCAGCCCCCGATGGGACATTCAAGAGACCCAGTACTTC. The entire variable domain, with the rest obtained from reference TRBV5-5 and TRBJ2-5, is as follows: DAGVTQSPTHLIKTRGQQVTLRCSPISGHKSVSWYQQVLGQGPQFIFQYYEKEERGRGNFPDRFSARQFPNYSSELNVNALLLGDSALYLCASSPRWDIQETQYFGPGTRLLVL.

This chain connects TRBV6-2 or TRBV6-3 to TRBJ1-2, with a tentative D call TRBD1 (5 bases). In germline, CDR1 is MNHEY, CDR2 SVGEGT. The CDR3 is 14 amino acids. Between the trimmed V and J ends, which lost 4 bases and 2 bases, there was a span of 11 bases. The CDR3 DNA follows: TGTGCCAGCAGTTCGACAGCTTTCAACTATGGCTACACCTTC. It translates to CASSSTAFNYGYTF.